This TCR beta chain is from a study of blood T cell repertoires in COVID-19. On the study more broadly: The United States, Italy and Spain provided the acute and convalescent COVID-19 samples.

TCRdb's copy holds only in-frame clones and misses some; the assay was immunoSEQ multiplex PCR. Among about 160,000 clones listed, around 84% were seen once. CDR1 and CDR2 (germline): SEHNR, FQNEAQ (reference sequence). V lost 1 base and J 3 bases, leaving 9 bases between the germline ends. CDR3 length equals 15 residues. The chain combines TRBV7-9 with TRBJ2-2; no definite D call. The source material was peripheral blood. The sequence was collected from a man between 40 and 49 years old with acute or convalescent COVID-19. The CDR3 DNA follows: TGTGCCAGCAGCTTAGGGTTGTCAGACACCGGGGAGCTGTTTTTT. It encodes CASSLGLSDTGELFF.